This T cell receptor beta chain is from a study of T cells in Graves' hyperthyroidism and ophthalmopathy. Study-wide findings and caveats: Most thyroid clonotypes with frequency above 0.001 were detected in blood. Onset of ophthalmopathy came a median roughly 6 months after the model predicted it. Classification by a 13 V-J model distinguished ophthalmopathy from stable hyperthyroidism.

Patients having uncontrolled infection, another autoimmune disease, pregnancy or lactation were not included. The germline gives CDR1 SGHTA, CDR2 FQGNSA. CDR3 length: 13 amino acids. V was pared by 4 bases and J by 1 base, with 7 bases between. Notes on this clonotype: Antigen: not known.

Researchers took RNA transcripts and amplified the TCR beta CDR3 regions from them. HTBI primers drove first-round RT-PCR of the TCR CDR3. TCRdb reanalysed the multiplex PCR reads using MiXCR and keeps one entry per CDR3 protein. The sample holds fewer than 750,000 distinct CDR3 sequences; over 12% are singletons and the top ten take approximately 4.2%. The chain links TRBV7-2 to TRBJ2-5, with unresolved D. The TCR comes from a woman aged 40 to 49 with Graves' ophthalmopathy. The sequenced material came from blood. The CDR3 nucleotides are TGTGCCAGCAGCTCAGCCCGCCAAGAGACCCAGTACTTC. It encodes CASSSARQETQYF.